This T cell receptor beta chain appears in the sequencing data of a study of T-cell memory formation after mild COVID-19. For the study at large: TCR clusters largely stayed donor specific.

This clonotype was seen a handful of times. TCRdb re-derived calls from the 5' RACE reads in MiXCR, one entry per CDR3 protein. The sample records about 110,000 distinct CDR3 sequences, roughly a sixth being singletons. The germline V gene has CDR1 MGHDK and CDR2 SYGVNS. The CDR3 loop spans 11 amino acids. Between the trimmed V and J ends, which lost 6 bases and 5 bases, there was a span of 7 bases. The chain joins TRBV25-1 to TRBJ2-5, with a weak D call TRBD2 (6 bases). The sequencing input was PBMCs or a T cell subset sorted from them (not recorded which). This clonotype was obtained from a man younger than 35 who had mild COVID-19 (a few samples of this study predate the infection). Cell type and time point are not known. CDR3 coding DNA: TGTGCCAGCAGACGGGGGGAGACCCAGTACTTC. Translating it yields CASRRGETQYF.